This T cell receptor beta chain originates from a study of radiation and T cells in renal cell carcinoma. Overall study context: Nephrectomy followed 15 Gy stereotactic body radiation by 4 weeks. Study results and limitations: In blood, top tumor clones expanded by 2 weeks, shrinking by 4.

Documented time point: blood 2 weeks post-SBRT. As to treatment: 15 Gy SBRT to primary tumor, nephrectomy 4 weeks later. Serial blood draws occurred at baseline and 2 and 4 weeks post-SBRT. This renal cell carcinoma was of the clear cell type. J gave up 2 bases and V 11 bases, and 4 bases lay outside the gene matches. The CDR3 runs to 13 residues. Per the germline V gene, CDR1 is SNHLY and CDR2 is FYNNEI. Turning to this clone: Its target is not known.

This table comes from immunoSEQ multiplex PCR, and its TCRdb copy is limited to in-frame clones, with some not included. The sample has around 76,000 clones, about four fifths seen once. This material consisted of blood, taken from a patient whose treatment included radiotherapy and nephrectomy. The gene calls are TRBV2 and TRBJ2-1, with 9 bases lining up with TRBD1. The clonotype comes from a man aged 55-75 years with renal cell carcinoma. CDR3 region: CAGGTGTYNEQFF. CDR3 bases: TGTGCCGGGGGGACAGGGACCTACAATGAGCAGTTCTTC.